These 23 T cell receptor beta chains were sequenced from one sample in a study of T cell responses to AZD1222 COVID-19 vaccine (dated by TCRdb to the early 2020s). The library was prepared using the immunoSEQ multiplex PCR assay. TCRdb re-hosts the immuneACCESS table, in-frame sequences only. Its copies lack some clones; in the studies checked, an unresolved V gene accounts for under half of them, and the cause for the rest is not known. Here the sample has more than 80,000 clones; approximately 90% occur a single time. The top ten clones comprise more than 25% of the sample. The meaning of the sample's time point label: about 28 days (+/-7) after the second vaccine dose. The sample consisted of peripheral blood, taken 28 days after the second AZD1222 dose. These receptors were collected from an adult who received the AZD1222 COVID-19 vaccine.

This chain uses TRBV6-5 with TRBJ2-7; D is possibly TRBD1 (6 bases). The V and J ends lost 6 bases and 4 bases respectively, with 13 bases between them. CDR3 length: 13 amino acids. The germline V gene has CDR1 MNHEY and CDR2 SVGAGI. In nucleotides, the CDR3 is TGTGCCAGCAGCCGACCCACAGGGTACGAGCAGTACTTC. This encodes CASSRPTGYEQYF.

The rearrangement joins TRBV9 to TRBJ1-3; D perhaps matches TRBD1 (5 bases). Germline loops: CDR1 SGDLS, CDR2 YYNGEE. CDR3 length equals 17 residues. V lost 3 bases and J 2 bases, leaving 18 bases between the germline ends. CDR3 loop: CASSARERQGTGNTIYF. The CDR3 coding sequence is TGTGCCAGCAGCGCCCGGGAACGTCAGGGAACTGGAAACACCATATATTTT.

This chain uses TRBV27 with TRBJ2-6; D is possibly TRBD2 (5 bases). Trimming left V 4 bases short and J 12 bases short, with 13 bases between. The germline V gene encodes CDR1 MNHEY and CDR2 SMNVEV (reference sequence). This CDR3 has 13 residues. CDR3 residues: CASSSGVSGVLTF. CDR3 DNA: TGTGCCAGCAGTTCCGGGGTCAGCGGCGTCCTGACTTTC.

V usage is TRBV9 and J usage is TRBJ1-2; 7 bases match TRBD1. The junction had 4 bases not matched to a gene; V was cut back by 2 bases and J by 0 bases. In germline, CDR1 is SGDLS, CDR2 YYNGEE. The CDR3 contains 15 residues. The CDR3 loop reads CASSVVDRANYGYTF. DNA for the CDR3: TGTGCCAGCAGCGTTGTAGACAGGGCTAACTATGGCTACACCTTC.

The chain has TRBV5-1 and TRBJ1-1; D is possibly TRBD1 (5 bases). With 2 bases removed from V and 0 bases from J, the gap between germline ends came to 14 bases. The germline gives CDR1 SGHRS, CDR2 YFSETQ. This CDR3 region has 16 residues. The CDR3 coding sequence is TGCGCCAGCAGCTTTAGGGCCGGGACGGTGAACACTGAAGCTTTCTTT. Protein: CASSFRAGTVNTEAFF.

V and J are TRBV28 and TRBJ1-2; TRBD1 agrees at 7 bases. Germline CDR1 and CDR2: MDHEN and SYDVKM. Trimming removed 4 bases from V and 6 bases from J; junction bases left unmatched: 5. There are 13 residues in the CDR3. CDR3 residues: CASSSSTGDGYTF. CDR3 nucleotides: TGTGCCAGCAGTTCCTCAACAGGGGATGGCTACACCTTC.

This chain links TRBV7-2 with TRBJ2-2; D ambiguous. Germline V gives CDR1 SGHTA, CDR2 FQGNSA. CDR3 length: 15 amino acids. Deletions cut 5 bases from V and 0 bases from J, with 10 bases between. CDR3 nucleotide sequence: TGTGCCAGCAGCCCCACATCTACGAACACCGGGGAGCTGTTTTTT. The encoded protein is CASSPTSTNTGELFF.

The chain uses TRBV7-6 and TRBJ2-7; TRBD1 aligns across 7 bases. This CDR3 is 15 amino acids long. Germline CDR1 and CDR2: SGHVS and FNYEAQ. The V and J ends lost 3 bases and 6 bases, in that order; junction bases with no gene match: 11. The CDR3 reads CASSFEGDRVAEQYF. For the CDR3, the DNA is TGTGCCAGCAGCTTCGAAGGAGACAGGGTCGCCGAGCAGTACTTC.

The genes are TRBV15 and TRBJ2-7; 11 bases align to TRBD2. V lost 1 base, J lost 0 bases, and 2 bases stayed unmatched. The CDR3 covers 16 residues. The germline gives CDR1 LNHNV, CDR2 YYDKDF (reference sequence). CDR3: CATSRAGTSGSYEQYF. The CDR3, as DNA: TGTGCCACCAGCAGAGCTGGGACTAGCGGCTCCTACGAGCAGTACTTC.

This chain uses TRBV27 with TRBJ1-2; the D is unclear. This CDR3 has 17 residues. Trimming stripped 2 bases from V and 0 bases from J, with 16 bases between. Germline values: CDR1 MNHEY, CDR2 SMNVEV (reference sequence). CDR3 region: CASSLEGREATNYGYTF. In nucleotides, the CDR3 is TGTGCCAGCAGTTTAGAGGGCAGAGAGGCCACTAACTATGGCTACACCTTC.

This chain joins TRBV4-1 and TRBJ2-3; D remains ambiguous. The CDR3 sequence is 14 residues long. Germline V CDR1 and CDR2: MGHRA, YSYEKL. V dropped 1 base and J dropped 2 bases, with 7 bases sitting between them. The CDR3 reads CASSQGDFTDTQYF. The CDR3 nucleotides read TGCGCCAGCAGCCAAGGAGACTTCACAGATACGCAGTATTTT.

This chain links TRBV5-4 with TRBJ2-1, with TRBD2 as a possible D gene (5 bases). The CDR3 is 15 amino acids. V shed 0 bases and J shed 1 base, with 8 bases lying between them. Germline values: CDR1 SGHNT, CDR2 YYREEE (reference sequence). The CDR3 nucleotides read TGTGCCAGCAGCTTGGGGAGGCCGTCCTACAATGAGCAGTTCTTC. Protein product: CASSLGRPSYNEQFF. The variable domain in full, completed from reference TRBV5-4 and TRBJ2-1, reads ETGVTQSPTHLIKTRGQQVTLRCSSQSGHNTVSWYQQALGQGPQFIFQYYREEENGRGNFPPRFSGLQFPNYSSELNVNALELDDSALYLCASSLGRPSYNEQFFGPGTRLTVL.

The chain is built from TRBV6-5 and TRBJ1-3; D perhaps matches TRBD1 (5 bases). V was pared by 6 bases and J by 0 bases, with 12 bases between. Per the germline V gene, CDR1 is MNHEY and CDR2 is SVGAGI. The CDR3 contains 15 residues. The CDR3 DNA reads TGTGCCAGCAGCAGGGACGGAAACTCTGGAAACACCATATATTTT. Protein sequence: CASSRDGNSGNTIYF.

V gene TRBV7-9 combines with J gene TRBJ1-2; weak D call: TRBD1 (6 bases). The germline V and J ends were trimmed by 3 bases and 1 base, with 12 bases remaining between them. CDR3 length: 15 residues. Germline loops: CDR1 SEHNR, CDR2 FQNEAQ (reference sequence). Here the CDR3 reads CASSLRRGYNYGYTF. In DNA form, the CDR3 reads TGTGCCAGCAGCTTGAGGAGGGGGTATAACTATGGCTACACCTTC.

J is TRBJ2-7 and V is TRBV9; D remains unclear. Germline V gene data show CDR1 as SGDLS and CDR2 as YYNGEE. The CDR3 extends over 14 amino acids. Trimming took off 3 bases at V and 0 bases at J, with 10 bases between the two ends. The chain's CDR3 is CASSADLSSYEQYF. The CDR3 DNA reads TGTGCCAGCAGCGCAGACCTTAGCTCCTACGAGCAGTACTTC. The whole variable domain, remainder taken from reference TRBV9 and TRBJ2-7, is DSGVTQTPKHLITATGQRVTLRCSPRSGDLSVYWYQQSLDQGLQFLIQYYNGEERAKGNILERFSAQQFPDLHSELNLSSLELGDSALYFCASSADLSSYEQYFGPGTRLTVT.

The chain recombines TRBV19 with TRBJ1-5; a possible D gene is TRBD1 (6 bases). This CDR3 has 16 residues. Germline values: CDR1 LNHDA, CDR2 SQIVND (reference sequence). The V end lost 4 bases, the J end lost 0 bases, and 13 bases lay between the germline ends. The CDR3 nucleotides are TGTGCCAGTAGTAGGAGACAGGAGGCTAGCAATCAGCCCCAGCATTTT. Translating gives CASSRRQEASNQPQHF.

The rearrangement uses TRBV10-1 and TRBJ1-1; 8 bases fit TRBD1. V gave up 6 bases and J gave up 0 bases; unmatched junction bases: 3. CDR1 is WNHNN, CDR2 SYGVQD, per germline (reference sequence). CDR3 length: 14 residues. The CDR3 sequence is CASSGTGLNTEAFF. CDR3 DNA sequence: TGCGCCAGCAGCGGGACAGGACTGAACACTGAAGCTTTCTTT.

The CDR3 DNA sequence: TGCAGCGTTGGAAAGGGCGTGAGCTCCTACGAGCAGTACTTC. Translated, it gives CSVGKGVSSYEQYF. The chain couples TRBV29-1 to TRBJ2-7; D call uncertain. The V end lost 4 bases, the J end lost 0 bases, and 13 bases lay between the germline ends. This CDR3 has 14 residues. The germline V gene has CDR1 SQVTM and CDR2 ANQGSEA.

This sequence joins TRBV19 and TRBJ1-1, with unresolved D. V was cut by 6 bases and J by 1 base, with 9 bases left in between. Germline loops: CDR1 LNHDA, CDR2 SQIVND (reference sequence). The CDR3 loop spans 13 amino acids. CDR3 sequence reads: CASRSRSNTEAFF. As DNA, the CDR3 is TGTGCCAGTAGAAGCAGGTCGAACACTGAAGCTTTCTTT.

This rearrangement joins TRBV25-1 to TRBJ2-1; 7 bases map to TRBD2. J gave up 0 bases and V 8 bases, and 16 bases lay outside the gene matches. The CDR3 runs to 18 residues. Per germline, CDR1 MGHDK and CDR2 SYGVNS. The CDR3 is CASGEVTSADSSYNEQFF. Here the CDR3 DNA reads TGTGCCAGCGGAGAAGTAACTAGCGCTGATAGCTCCTACAATGAGCAGTTCTTC.

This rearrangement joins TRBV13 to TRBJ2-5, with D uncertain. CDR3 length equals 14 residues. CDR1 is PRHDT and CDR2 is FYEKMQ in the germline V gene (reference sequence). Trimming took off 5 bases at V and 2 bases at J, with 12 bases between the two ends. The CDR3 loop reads CASSIEATQETQYF. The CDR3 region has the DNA TGTGCCAGCAGCATCGAAGCGACTCAAGAGACCCAGTACTTC. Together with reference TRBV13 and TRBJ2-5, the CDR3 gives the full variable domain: AAGVIQSPRHLIKEKRETATLKCYPIPRHDTVYWYQQGPGQDPQFLISFYEKMQSDKGSIPDRFSAQQFSDYHSELNMSSLELGDSALYFCASSIEATQETQYFGPGTRLLVL.

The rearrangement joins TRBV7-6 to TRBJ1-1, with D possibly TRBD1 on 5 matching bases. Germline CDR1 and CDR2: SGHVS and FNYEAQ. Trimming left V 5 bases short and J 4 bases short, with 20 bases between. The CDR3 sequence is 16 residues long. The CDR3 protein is CASSPQGAGLVTEAFF. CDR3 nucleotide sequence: TGTGCCAGCAGCCCCCAAGGGGCAGGGCTTGTCACTGAAGCTTTCTTT.

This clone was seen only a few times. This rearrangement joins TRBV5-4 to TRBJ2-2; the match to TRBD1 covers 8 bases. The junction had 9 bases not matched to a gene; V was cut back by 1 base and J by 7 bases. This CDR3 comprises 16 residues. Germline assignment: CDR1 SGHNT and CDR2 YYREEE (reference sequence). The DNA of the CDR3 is TGTGCCAGCAGCTTGTCCAGGGGGCTCAGTCACGGGGAGCTGTTTTTT. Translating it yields CASSLSRGLSHGELFF.